The text below deals with one TCR beta chain. What it recognizes is unknown. Trimming at V came to 1 base and at J to 0 bases, leaving 6 bases not matched to a gene. The germline gives CDR1 LGHNA, CDR2 YNFKEQ. The CDR3 runs 17 residues. This sample was taken from a study of cytomegalovirus exposure and HLA in healthy donors. Use of 60 Vbeta and 13 Jbeta primers characterized the PCR. Some clones are missing from TCRdb's copy, which holds only in-frame ones; the method was immunoSEQ multiplex PCR. There are around 100,000 clones in the sample, with 6.8% held by the top ten. The study's findings and limits: When a later analysis was performed, an Asian-associated ancestry cluster reportedly had fewer N-insertions than the roughly 640-donor mean. It was in a later analysis that TCR association rates were seen to vary by HLA locus, highest for DRB1 and lowest for HLA-C. Some highly shared sequence variants likely arose as a pipeline artifact.

Material for sequencing was PBMCs. This TCR derives from a man aged 35 to 55 in good health and CMV-seropositive. The V and J genes are TRBV4-2 and TRBJ2-1; 7 bases align to TRBD1. The CDR3 here is CASSQAGQVSSYNEQFF. The CDR3 DNA reads TGTGCCAGCAGCCAAGCTGGACAGGTGAGCTCCTACAATGAGCAGTTCTTC.